A selection of T cell receptor beta chains follows, all from one sample in a study of cytomegalovirus exposure and HLA in healthy donors. Profiled with immunoSEQ multiplex PCR; TCRdb holds only in-frame clones, not every one. Here the sample spans about 150,000 clones, about two thirds being singletons. Source material: PBMCs. The receptors were sampled from a man aged 45-60 years in good health and CMV-seropositive. CDR3s include the opening cysteine and the closing phenylalanine or tryptophan. Each record gives: clone size, D gene, V gene, J gene, CDR3 DNA, CDR3 protein. A D gene is named only where the DNA matches it firmly. Where a row states a size, it is once, few, many or the class of an expanded clone; other rows omit it.

clone size: .; D gene: TRBD2; V gene: TRBV11-2; J gene: TRBJ2-1; CDR3 DNA: TGTGCCAGCAGCTTCAGGATTAGCGGGGGGATTTCCTACAATGAGCAGTTCTTC; CDR3 protein: CASSFRISGGISYNEQFF
clone size: .; D gene: TRBD1; V gene: TRBV2; J gene: TRBJ2-7; CDR3 DNA: TGTGCCAGTTACAGGGGAGTGGGTCCGGGCGAGCAGTACTTC; CDR3 protein: CASYRGVGPGEQYF
clone size: .; D gene: .; V gene: TRBV15; J gene: TRBJ1-1; CDR3 DNA: TGTGCCACCAGCAGAGATCGGGGGGAGAAAGCTTTCTTT; CDR3 protein: CATSRDRGEKAFF
clone size: .; D gene: .; V gene: TRBV7-8; J gene: TRBJ2-2; CDR3 DNA: TGTGCCAGCAGCGGACGACAGAGATACACCGGGGAGCTGTTTTTT; CDR3 protein: CASSGRQRYTGELFF
clone size: .; D gene: .; V gene: TRBV2; J gene: TRBJ1-4; CDR3 DNA: TGTGCCAGCAGTGCTGGGGACAACTTTAATGAAAAACTGTTTTTT; CDR3 protein: CASSAGDNFNEKLFF
clone size: .; D gene: TRBD1; V gene: TRBV7-3; J gene: TRBJ2-2; CDR3 DNA: TGTGCCAGCAGCTCTTCGACAGGGGGCTTTGCCGGGGAGCTGTTTTTT; CDR3 protein: CASSSSTGGFAGELFF
clone size: once; D gene: .; V gene: TRBV27; J gene: TRBJ2-2; CDR3 DNA: TGTGCCAGCACCCCTCGGAGGGTCTACACCGGGGAGCTGTTTTTT; CDR3 protein: CASTPRRVYTGELFF
clone size: .; D gene: TRBD1; V gene: TRBV7-2; J gene: TRBJ2-5; CDR3 DNA: TGTGCCAGCAGCTTGGTGGGACAGGGGGCACCCAAACAAGAGACCCAGTACTTC; CDR3 protein: CASSLVGQGAPKQETQYF
clone size: few; D gene: TRBD1; V gene: TRBV11-2; J gene: TRBJ1-4; CDR3 DNA: TGTGCCAGCAGCTTAGACAGGGGGCGGGGTGAAAAACTGTTTTTT; CDR3 protein: CASSLDRGRGEKLFF
clone size: .; D gene: .; V gene: TRBV7-8; J gene: TRBJ1-1; CDR3 DNA: TGTGCCAGCAGCTTAGCTGGCAGGGTGAACACTGAAGCTTTCTTT; CDR3 protein: CASSLAGRVNTEAFF
clone size: .; D gene: .; V gene: TRBV19; J gene: TRBJ1-1; CDR3 DNA: TGTGCCAGTAGTTCCGCAGGGGTAATCACTGAAGCTTTCTTT; CDR3 protein: CASSSAGVITEAFF
clone size: .; D gene: .; V gene: TRBV19; J gene: TRBJ1-1; CDR3 DNA: TGTGCCAGTAGTCCTTGGATCGGGAAGAACACTGAAGCTTTCTTT; CDR3 protein: CASSPWIGKNTEAFF
clone size: .; D gene: .; V gene: TRBV15; J gene: TRBJ1-1; CDR3 DNA: TGTGCCACCAGCCCCCAGGGGAATGCTGAAGCTTTCTTT; CDR3 protein: CATSPQGNAEAFF
clone size: .; D gene: TRBD2; V gene: TRBV4-3; J gene: TRBJ2-5; CDR3 DNA: TGCGCCAGCAGCCAAGTACCCGGGGGGGAGACCCAGTACTTC; CDR3 protein: CASSQVPGGETQYF
clone size: .; D gene: .; V gene: TRBV5-4; J gene: TRBJ2-2; CDR3 DNA: TGTGCCAGCAGCCTGGCGAGAGGGACCGGGGAGCTGTTTTTT; CDR3 protein: CASSLARGTGELFF
clone size: .; D gene: TRBD1; V gene: TRBV5-1; J gene: TRBJ1-2; CDR3 DNA: TGCGCCAGCAGCACCTCGACAGGGGGGTATGGCTACACCTTC; CDR3 protein: CASSTSTGGYGYTF
clone size: .; D gene: TRBD1; V gene: TRBV2; J gene: TRBJ2-3; CDR3 DNA: TGTGCCAGCCAAACAGGACAGGGGACAGATACGCAGTATTTT; CDR3 protein: CASQTGQGTDTQYF
clone size: .; D gene: .; V gene: TRBV29-1; J gene: TRBJ2-1; CDR3 DNA: TGCAGCGTTGGACAAATTAATGAGCAGTTCTTC; CDR3 protein: CSVGQINEQFF
clone size: .; D gene: TRBD1; V gene: TRBV10-3; J gene: TRBJ1-2; CDR3 DNA: TGTGCCATCAGTGAGAGCACAGGGGGAAACTATGGCTACACCTTC; CDR3 protein: CAISESTGGNYGYTF
clone size: .; D gene: TRBD2; V gene: TRBV10-1; J gene: TRBJ2-1; CDR3 DNA: TGCGCCAGCAGTGTAGCGGGGGGTCTTGAGCAGTTCTTC; CDR3 protein: CASSVAGGLEQFF
clone size: .; D gene: TRBD2; V gene: TRBV12-5; J gene: TRBJ2-5; CDR3 DNA: TGTGCTAGTGGGCGCGGGGGGGGAGAGACCCAGTACTTC; CDR3 protein: CASGRGGGETQYF
clone size: .; D gene: TRBD1; V gene: TRBV2; J gene: TRBJ2-7; CDR3 DNA: TGTGCCAGCATGGGGACAGAAAGACCCCACGAGCAGTACTTC; CDR3 protein: CASMGTERPHEQYF
clone size: .; D gene: TRBD2; V gene: TRBV29-1; J gene: TRBJ2-1; CDR3 DNA: TGCAGCGTTGAGGCGGGAGTCTACAATGAGCAGTTCTTC; CDR3 protein: CSVEAGVYNEQFF
clone size: .; D gene: .; V gene: TRBV27; J gene: TRBJ1-1; CDR3 DNA: TGTGCCAGCAGTAGAGAAATGAACACTGAAGCTTTCTTT; CDR3 protein: CASSREMNTEAFF
clone size: .; D gene: .; V gene: TRBV7-3; J gene: TRBJ2-5; CDR3 DNA: TGTGCCAGCAGCTTAGGAGGGCCGGGGGAGACCCAGTACTTC; CDR3 protein: CASSLGGPGETQYF
clone size: once; D gene: .; V gene: TRBV2; J gene: TRBJ1-5; CDR3 DNA: TGTGCCAGCAGTGAAGGAGCCCGCAATCAGCCCCAGCATTTT; CDR3 protein: CASSEGARNQPQHF
clone size: .; D gene: TRBD1; V gene: TRBV5-6; J gene: TRBJ2-7; CDR3 DNA: TGTGCCAGCAGTTGGGACAGGGGCAACCCCTCCTACGAGCAGTACTTC; CDR3 protein: CASSWDRGNPSYEQYF
clone size: few; D gene: TRBD1; V gene: TRBV4-1; J gene: TRBJ2-1; CDR3 DNA: TGCGCCAGCAGCCAAGATTCGGCAGGGGGTAGGAGTGAGCAGTTCTTC; CDR3 protein: CASSQDSAGGRSEQFF
clone size: few; D gene: TRBD2; V gene: TRBV5-4; J gene: TRBJ2-2; CDR3 DNA: TGTGCCAGCAGCACCGGGACTAGCGGTGCAGGCGGGGAGCTGTTTTTT; CDR3 protein: CASSTGTSGAGGELFF